This T cell receptor beta chain emerged from a study of neurological immune-mediated disorders. This clonotype was detected many times. TCRdb re-derived calls from the 5' RACE reads in MiXCR, one entry per CDR3 protein. The table records roughly 36,000 distinct CDR3 sequences, approximately 7.2% of them present only once. The sequenced sample consisted of CD4+ T cells from blood. The sequence derives from a man in his fifties in good health.

For the CDR3, the DNA is TGTGCCAGCAGTTTACCTCCGGGACTCCGCCACAATGAGCAGTTCTTC. Translated: CASSLPPGLRHNEQFF. This chain joins TRBV28 and TRBJ2-1; D perhaps matches TRBD2 (6 bases). This CDR3 contains 16 residues. CDR1 MDHEN and CDR2 SYDVKM come from the germline V gene. Trimming left V 2 bases short and J 5 bases short, with 16 bases between. Based on the CDR3 plus reference TRBV28 and TRBJ2-1, the full variable domain is DVKVTQSSRYLVKRTGEKVFLECVQDMDHENMFWYRQDPGLGLRLIYFSYDVKMKEKGDIPEGYSVSREKKERFSLILESASTNQTSMYLCASSLPPGLRHNEQFFGPGTRLTVL.